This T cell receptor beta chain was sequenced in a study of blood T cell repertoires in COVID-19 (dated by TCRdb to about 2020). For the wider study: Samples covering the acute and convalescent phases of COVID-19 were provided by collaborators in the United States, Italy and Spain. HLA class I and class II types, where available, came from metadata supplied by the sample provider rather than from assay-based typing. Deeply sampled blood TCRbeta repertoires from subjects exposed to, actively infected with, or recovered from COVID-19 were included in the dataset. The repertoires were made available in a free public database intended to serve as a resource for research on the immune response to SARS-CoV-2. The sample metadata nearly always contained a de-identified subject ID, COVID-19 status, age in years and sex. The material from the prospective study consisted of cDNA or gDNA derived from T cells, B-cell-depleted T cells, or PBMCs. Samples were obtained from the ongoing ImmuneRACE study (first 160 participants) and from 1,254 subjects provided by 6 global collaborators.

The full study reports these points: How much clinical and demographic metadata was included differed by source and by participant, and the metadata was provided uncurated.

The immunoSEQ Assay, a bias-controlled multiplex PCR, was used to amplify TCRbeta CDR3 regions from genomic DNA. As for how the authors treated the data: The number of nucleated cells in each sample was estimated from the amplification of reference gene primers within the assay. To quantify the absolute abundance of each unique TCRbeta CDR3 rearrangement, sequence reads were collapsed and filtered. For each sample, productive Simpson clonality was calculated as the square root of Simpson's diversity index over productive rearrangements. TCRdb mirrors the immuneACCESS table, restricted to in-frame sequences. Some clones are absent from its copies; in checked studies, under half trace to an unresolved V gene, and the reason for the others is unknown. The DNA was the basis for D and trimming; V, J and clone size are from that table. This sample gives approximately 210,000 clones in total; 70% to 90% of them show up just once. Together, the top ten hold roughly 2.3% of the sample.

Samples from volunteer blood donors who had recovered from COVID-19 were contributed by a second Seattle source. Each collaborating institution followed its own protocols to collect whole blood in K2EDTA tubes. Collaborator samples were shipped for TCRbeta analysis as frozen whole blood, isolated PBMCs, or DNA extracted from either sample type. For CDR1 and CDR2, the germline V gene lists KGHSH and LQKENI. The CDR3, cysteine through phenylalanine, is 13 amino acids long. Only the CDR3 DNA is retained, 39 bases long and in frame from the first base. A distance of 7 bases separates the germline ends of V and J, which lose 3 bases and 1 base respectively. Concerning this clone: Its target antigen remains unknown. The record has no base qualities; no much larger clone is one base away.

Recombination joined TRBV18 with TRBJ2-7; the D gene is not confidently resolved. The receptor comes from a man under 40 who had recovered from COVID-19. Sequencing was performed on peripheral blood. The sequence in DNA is TGTGCCAGCTCACCGGAGTTATCCTACGAGCAGTACTTC. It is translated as CASSPELSYEQYF.